The 10 T cell receptor beta chains in this list originate from one sample, sequenced in a study of T cell repertoires and Cas9 in healthy adults (dated 2018 in TCRdb). To prepare the library, the immunoSEQ multiplex PCR assay was applied. TCRdb retrieved this table from immuneACCESS and kept in-frame rearrangements only. Not all clones are present; in checked studies, unresolved V genes account for under half, and no reason is known for the remainder. The sample includes over 11,000 clones, with 75% to 90% observed a single time. Roughly 1.5% of the sample belongs to the ten largest clones. Sequencing was done on a sample of Tregs (CD4+, CD25+, CD127-, CD137-, CD154-) from PBMCs; culture status not recorded. These receptors came from a human donor in good health.

The DNA of the CDR3 is TGTGCCAGCAGCTTAGATCCGGGGAGCTCCTACAATGAGCAGTTCTTC. Translation gives CASSLDPGSSYNEQFF. The rearrangement joins TRBV11-3 to TRBJ2-1; tentatively, D is TRBD2 (5 bases). The CDR3 loop spans 16 amino acids. Per the germline V gene, CDR1 is SGHNT and CDR2 is YENEEA. The V end was cut by 0 bases, the J end by 0 bases, with 9 bases between.

This CDR3 is CASSWGQVEKLFF. CDR3 DNA: TGTGCCAGCAGCTGGGGACAGGTAGAAAAACTGTTTTTT. The chain joins TRBV7-8 to TRBJ1-4; 8 bases are a match to TRBD1. The CDR3 contains 13 residues. Germline assignment: CDR1 SGHVS and CDR2 FQNEAQ. J lost 8 bases, V lost 4 bases, and 3 bases had no gene match.

This clone was seen a few times. The rearrangement joins TRBV6-1 to TRBJ2-3, with D perhaps TRBD2 (7 bases). The CDR3 sequence is 14 residues long. With 2 bases removed from V and 6 bases from J, the gap between germline ends came to 12 bases. Germline CDR1 reads MNHNS; CDR2 reads SASEGT. The chain's CDR3 is CASSERGAPDTQYF. CDR3 coding DNA: TGTGCCAGCAGTGAACGGGGGGCCCCCGATACGCAGTATTTT.

V usage is TRBV5-1 and J usage is TRBJ1-2; D gene ambiguous. The CDR3 is made up of 13 amino acids. The germline V gene encodes CDR1 SGHRS and CDR2 YFSETQ. Trimming took 4 bases from V and 4 from J, leaving 11 bases between them. CDR3 DNA sequence: TGCGCCAGCAGCCTGGACTCAGGCTATGGCTACACCTTC. Translating gives CASSLDSGYGYTF.

V usage is TRBV7-9 and J usage is TRBJ2-5; 7 bases align to TRBD1. CDR3 size: 13 residues. Germline CDR1 SEHNR, CDR2 FQNEAQ (reference sequence). Unmatched junction bases numbered 4, after V lost 5 bases and J lost 4 bases. CDR3 amino acids: CASSDRVRETQYF. In DNA form, the CDR3 reads TGTGCCAGCAGCGACAGGGTTCGAGAGACCCAGTACTTC.

The chain is built from TRBV6-5 and TRBJ2-2; D unresolved. Germline V gene data show CDR1 as MNHEY and CDR2 as SVGAGI. This CDR3 has 15 amino acids. V was cut by 4 bases and J by 2 bases, with 11 bases left in between. CDR3 residues: CASSFVGYNTGELFF. DNA of the CDR3: TGTGCCAGCAGTTTTGTGGGGTACAACACCGGGGAGCTGTTTTTT.

The rearrangement links TRBV9 to TRBJ1-1; no clear D gene. Trimming took off 0 bases at V and 6 bases at J, with 9 bases between the two ends. Germline V gene lookup returns CDR1 SGDLS and CDR2 YYNGEE. The CDR3 has 13 residues. The CDR3 DNA follows: TGTGCCAGCAGCGTAGAGTTCGGGTCTGAAGCTTTCTTT. It codes for CASSVEFGSEAFF.

The rearrangement uses TRBV28 and TRBJ1-1, with a weak D call TRBD1 (5 bases). CDR3 length: 12 amino acids. Germline CDR1 MDHEN, CDR2 SYDVKM. The V and J ends lost 7 bases and 8 bases respectively, with 14 bases between them. CDR3 region: CASTGPETEAFF. In DNA form, the CDR3 reads TGTGCCAGCACAGGGCCGGAGACAGAAGCTTTCTTT.

J is TRBJ1-1 and V is TRBV5-1; D may be TRBD1 (6 bases). The CDR3 consists of 14 residues. Germline assignment: CDR1 SGHRS and CDR2 YFSETQ. The ends were cut back, 4 bases at V and 3 bases at J, with 13 bases in the middle. CDR3 nucleotides: TGCGCCAGCAGCCTACAGGGTTCAGACACTGAAGCTTTCTTT. Translation gives CASSLQGSDTEAFF. The entire variable domain, with the rest obtained from reference TRBV5-1 and TRBJ1-1, is as follows: KAGVTQTPRYLIKTRGQQVTLSCSPISGHRSVSWYQQTPGQGLQFLFEYFSETQRNKGNFPGRFSGRQFSNSRSEMNVSTLELGDSALYLCASSLQGSDTEAFFGQGTRLTVV.

The J gene is TRBJ2-7, the V gene TRBV7-2; 12 nucleotides match TRBD2. This CDR3 has 13 residues. From germline, CDR1 is SGHTA and CDR2 FQGNSA. The J segment lost 12 bases and the V segment lost 7 bases, leaving 10 bases of the junction unmatched. The chain's CDR3 is CASTLAGGGRWYV. As DNA, the CDR3 is TGTGCCAGCACCCTAGCGGGAGGGGGGCGGTGGTACGTC.